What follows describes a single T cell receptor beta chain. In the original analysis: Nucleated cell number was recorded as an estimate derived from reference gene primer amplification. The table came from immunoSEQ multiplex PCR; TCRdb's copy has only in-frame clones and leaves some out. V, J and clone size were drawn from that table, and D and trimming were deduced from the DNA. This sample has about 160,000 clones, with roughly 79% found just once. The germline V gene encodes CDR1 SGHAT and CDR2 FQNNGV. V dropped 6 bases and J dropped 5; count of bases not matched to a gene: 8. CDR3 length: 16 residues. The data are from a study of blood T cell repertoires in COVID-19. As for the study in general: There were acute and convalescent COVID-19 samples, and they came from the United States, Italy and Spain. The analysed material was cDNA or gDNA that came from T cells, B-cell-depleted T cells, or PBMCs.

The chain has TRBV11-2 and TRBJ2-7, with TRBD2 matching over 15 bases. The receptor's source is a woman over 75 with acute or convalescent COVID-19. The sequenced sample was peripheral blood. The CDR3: CASSDGTSGRYDEQYF. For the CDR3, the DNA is TGTGCCAGCAGTGACGGGACTAGCGGGAGGTACGACGAGCAGTACTTC.